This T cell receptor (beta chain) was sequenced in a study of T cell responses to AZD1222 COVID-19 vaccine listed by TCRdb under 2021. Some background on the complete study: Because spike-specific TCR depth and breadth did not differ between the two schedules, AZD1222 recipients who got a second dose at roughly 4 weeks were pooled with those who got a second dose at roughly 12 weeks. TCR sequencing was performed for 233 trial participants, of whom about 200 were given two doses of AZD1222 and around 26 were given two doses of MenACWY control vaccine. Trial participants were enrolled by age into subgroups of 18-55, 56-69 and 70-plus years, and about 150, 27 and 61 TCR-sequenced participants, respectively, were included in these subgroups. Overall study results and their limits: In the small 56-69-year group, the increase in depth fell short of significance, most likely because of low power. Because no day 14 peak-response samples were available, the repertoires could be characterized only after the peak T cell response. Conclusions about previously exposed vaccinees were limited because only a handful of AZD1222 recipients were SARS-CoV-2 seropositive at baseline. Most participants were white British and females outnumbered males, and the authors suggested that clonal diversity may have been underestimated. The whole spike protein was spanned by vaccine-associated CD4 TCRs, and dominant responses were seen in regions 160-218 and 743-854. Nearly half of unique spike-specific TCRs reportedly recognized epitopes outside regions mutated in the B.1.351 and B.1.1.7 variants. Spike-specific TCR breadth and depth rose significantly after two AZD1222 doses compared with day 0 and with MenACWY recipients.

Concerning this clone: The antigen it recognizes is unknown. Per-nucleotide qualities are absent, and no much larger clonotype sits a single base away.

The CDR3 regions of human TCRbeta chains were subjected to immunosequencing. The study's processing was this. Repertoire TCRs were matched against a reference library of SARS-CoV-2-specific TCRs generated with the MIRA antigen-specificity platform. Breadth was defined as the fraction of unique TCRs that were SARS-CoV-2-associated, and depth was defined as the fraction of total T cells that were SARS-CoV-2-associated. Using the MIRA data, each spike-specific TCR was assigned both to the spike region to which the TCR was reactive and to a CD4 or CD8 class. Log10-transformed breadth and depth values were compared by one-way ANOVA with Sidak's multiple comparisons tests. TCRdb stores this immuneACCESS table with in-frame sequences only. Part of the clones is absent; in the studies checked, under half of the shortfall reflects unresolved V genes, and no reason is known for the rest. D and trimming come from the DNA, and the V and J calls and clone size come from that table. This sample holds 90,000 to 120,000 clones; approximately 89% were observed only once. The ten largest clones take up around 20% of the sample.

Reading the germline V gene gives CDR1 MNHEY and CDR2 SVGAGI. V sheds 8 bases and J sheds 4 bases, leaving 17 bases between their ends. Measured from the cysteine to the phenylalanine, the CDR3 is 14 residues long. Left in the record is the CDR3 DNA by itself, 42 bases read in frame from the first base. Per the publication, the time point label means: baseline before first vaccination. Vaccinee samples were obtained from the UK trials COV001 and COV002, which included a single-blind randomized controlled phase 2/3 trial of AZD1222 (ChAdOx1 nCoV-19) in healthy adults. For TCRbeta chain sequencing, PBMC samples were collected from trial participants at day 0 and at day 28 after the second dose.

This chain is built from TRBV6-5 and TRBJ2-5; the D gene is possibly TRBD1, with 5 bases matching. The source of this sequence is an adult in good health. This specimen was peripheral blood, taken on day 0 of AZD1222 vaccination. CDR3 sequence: CASRYDSLRETQYF. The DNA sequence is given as TGTGCCAGCCGATATGACAGTCTTAGAGAGACCCAGTACTTC.